Following are 21 T cell receptor beta chains from one sample sequenced in a study of synovial regulatory T cells in juvenile arthritis. Synovial fluid was collected with matched peripheral blood from each patient with active arthritis. Generated by immunoSEQ multiplex PCR, the TCRdb table keeps only in-frame clones and is missing some. The table for this sample gives a few thousand clones. Sequencing was performed on Treg cells from the synovium. The source is a donor between 2 and 29 years old with juvenile idiopathic arthritis.

This chain joins TRBV5-1 and TRBJ2-7; TCRdb reports TRBD1, a call that lacks DNA to check it against. CDR3 length: 16 amino acids. No DNA was logged. Germline-derived CDR1 and CDR2 are SGHRS and YFSETQ. CDR3: CASSLGGTGISYEQYF.

CDR3 loop: CASSLRQGGTEAFF. The V call is TRBV5-6, the J call TRBJ1-1; with no DNA, the TCRdb D assignment of TRBD1 cannot be verified. Germline V gene sequence: CDR1 SGHDT, CDR2 YYEEEE. This CDR3 spans 14 amino acids. DNA is not on record.

By frequency, this clone registers medium-sized. J is TRBJ2-5 and V is TRBV29-1; TCRdb reports TRBD2, a call that lacks DNA to check it against. Per germline, CDR1 SQVTM and CDR2 ANQGSEA. This CDR3 comprises 13 residues. The DNA sequence is not available. The CDR3 sequence is CSVVRSAFETQYF.

This clone is called medium-sized based on its frequency. V and J are TRBV19 and TRBJ2-7; absent DNA, TCRdb's TRBD2 call cannot be checked. The CDR3 extends over 17 amino acids. The record lacks a DNA sequence. Looked up from germline, CDR1 is LNHDA and CDR2 is SQIVND (reference sequence). The CDR3 reads CASSTRLAGSLSYEQYF.

Measured by frequency, this clone is large (0.1 to 1%). The chain combines TRBV6-5 with TRBJ2-3; there is no DNA to check the TCRdb D call of TRBD2. Germline V gene data show CDR1 as MNHEY and CDR2 as SVGAGI. The CDR3 totals 16 residues. The coding DNA is unavailable. The CDR3: CASSYTRDSRTDTQYF.

This clone registers medium-sized by frequency. The chain joins TRBV28 to TRBJ2-4; as DNA is missing, the TRBD2 call by TCRdb cannot be tested. This CDR3 comprises 14 residues. The nucleotide record is missing. In germline, CDR1 is MDHEN, CDR2 SYDVKM. CDR3 residues: CASSFVLAKNIQYF.

The chain is built from TRBV5-1 and TRBJ2-2; TCRdb outputs TRBD2, but without DNA this stays unchecked. CDR1 is SGHRS and CDR2 is YFSETQ in the germline V gene. This CDR3 spans 16 amino acids. No nucleotide data were recorded. The CDR3 here is CASSFQRPGGTGELFF. The whole variable domain, filled in from reference TRBV5-1 and TRBJ2-2, reads KAGVTQTPRYLIKTRGQQVTLSCSPISGHRSVSWYQQTPGQGLQFLFEYFSETQRNKGNFPGRFSGRQFSNSRSEMNVSTLELGDSALYLCASSFQRPGGTGELFFGEGSRLTVL.

Its frequency marks this clone as medium-sized (0.01 to 0.1%). The chain has TRBV19 and TRBJ1-6; as DNA is missing, the TRBD1 call by TCRdb cannot be tested. This CDR3 has 11 amino acids. There is no recorded DNA. Germline V lookup: CDR1 LNHDA, CDR2 SQIVND (reference sequence). The CDR3 sequence: CASSGNSPLHF.

This CDR3 is CASSVGRELFF. V usage is TRBV9 and J usage is TRBJ2-2. From germline, CDR1 is SGDLS and CDR2 YYNGEE. There are 11 residues in the CDR3. DNA is not recorded here.

The chain is built from TRBV9 and TRBJ2-7; absent DNA, TCRdb's TRBD1 call cannot be checked. The CDR3 has 15 residues. The record lacks a DNA sequence. Germline lookup yields CDR1 SGDLS and CDR2 YYNGEE. The chain's CDR3 is CASSGRDRGKLQQYF.

By frequency, this clone is medium-sized. The V gene is TRBV7-2, the J gene TRBJ2-5. CDR3 length: 12 residues. No coding sequence is recorded. Per the germline V gene, CDR1 is SGHTA and CDR2 is FQGNSA. CDR3 sequence: CASSLVMETQYF.

V and J are TRBV18 and TRBJ2-1; TCRdb designates TRBD1, a call that cannot be tested without DNA. The CDR3 extends over 14 amino acids. No coding sequence is recorded. Looked up from germline, CDR1 is KGHSH and CDR2 is LQKENI. The CDR3 spells CASSRQGAGNEQFF.

The chain couples TRBV11-2 to TRBJ2-3; the TCRdb call, TRBD1, lacks DNA for checking. The CDR3 length is 16 residues. The entry carries no DNA sequence. Germline V gives CDR1 SGHAT, CDR2 FQNNGV. This CDR3 is CASSSPRTGGADTQYF.

V and J are TRBV29-1 and TRBJ2-3; TCRdb picks TRBD2, but there is no DNA to check that call. CDR3 length: 14 residues. Only the protein is on record. Per germline, CDR1 SQVTM and CDR2 ANQGSEA. The CDR3 is CSAGLAGGPDTQYF.

This rearrangement joins TRBV29-1 to TRBJ2-1; TCRdb gives TRBD2 as the D gene, but with no DNA this cannot be confirmed. This CDR3 is built from 13 residues. DNA was not recorded. Germline lookup yields CDR1 SQVTM and CDR2 ANQGSEA. The CDR3 region is CSVMRDYNNEQFF.

Judged by frequency, this clone is medium-sized. This chain joins TRBV28 and TRBJ1-2; TCRdb gives TRBD1 as the D gene, but with no DNA this cannot be confirmed. The germline V gene encodes CDR1 MDHEN and CDR2 SYDVKM. The CDR3 spans 14 residues. No nucleotide data were recorded. The chain's CDR3 is CASSVITGNYGYTF.

This clone ranks as medium-sized in terms of frequency. The gene calls are TRBV18 and TRBJ1-1. Germline lookup yields CDR1 KGHSH and CDR2 LQKENI. The CDR3 covers 17 residues. No DNA has been recorded. CDR3 sequence: CASSPNPSQGGDTEAFF.

Judged by frequency, this clone is large. The chain combines TRBV2 with TRBJ2-7. This CDR3 is 14 amino acids long. The entry carries no DNA sequence. Germline CDR1 SNHLY, CDR2 FYNNEI. CDR3 amino acids: CASSVPSSGYEQYF.

V is TRBV2 and J is TRBJ1-1. CDR1 and CDR2 from the germline V gene are SNHLY and FYNNEI. CDR3 length: 15 amino acids. This entry has no DNA. CDR3 sequence reads: CASSDSPGMNTEAFF.

V usage is TRBV11-2 and J usage is TRBJ2-7; there is no DNA to check the TCRdb D call of TRBD2. The V gene's germline CDR1 is SGHAT and CDR2 FQNNGV. The CDR3 loop spans 16 amino acids. No DNA appears here. The CDR3: CASSLRSSEYSYEQYF.

This rearrangement joins TRBV7-2 to TRBJ2-7; with no DNA, the TCRdb D assignment of TRBD2 cannot be verified. Per germline, CDR1 SGHTA and CDR2 FQGNSA. This CDR3 spans 14 amino acids. DNA is not on record. CDR3 sequence: CASSQQAGAYEQYF.